The present TCR beta chain was sequenced within a study of T cells in Graves' hyperthyroidism and ophthalmopathy. Points from the study as a whole: In the analysis, a 13 V-J model separated ophthalmopathy from stable hyperthyroidism. In blood, most of the thyroid clonotypes expanded above 0.001 were also present.

V was cut by 4 bases and J by 5 bases, with 6 bases left in between. CDR3 length equals 12 residues. The source material, RNA transcripts, was used to amplify TCR beta CDR3 regions. First-round RT-PCR targeting the TCR CDR3 was performed with the HTBI primer set. Via MiXCR, TCRdb re-called the multiplex PCR reads, giving one row per CDR3 protein. Of around 540,000 distinct CDR3 sequences detected, roughly 50% appear once; the ten largest clones hold 6.5% to 9%. Points on this clonotype: The antigen is undetermined.

Sequencing was carried out using peripheral blood or thyroid tissue (not recorded which). The receptor comes from a woman between 18 and 30 years old with Graves' hyperthyroidism. The chain has TRBV12-3 or TRBV12-4 and TRBJ1-5; D remains unclear. As DNA, the CDR3 is TGTGCCAGCAGTTACGATGATCAGCCCCAGCATTTT. Encoded protein: CASSYDDQPQHF.